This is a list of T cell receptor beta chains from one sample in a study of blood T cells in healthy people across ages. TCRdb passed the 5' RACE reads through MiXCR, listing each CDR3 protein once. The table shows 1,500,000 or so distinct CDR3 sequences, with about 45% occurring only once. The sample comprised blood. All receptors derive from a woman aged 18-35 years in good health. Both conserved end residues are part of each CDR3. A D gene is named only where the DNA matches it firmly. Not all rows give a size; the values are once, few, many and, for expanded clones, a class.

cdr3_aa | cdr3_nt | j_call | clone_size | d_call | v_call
CASSSPSTQKLFF | TGTGCCAGCAGTTCCCCCAGCACACAGAAACTGTTTTTT | TRBJ1-4 | - | - | TRBV12-3/TRBV12-4
CASSYEAGLTYEQYF | TGTGCCAGCAGTTACGAAGCAGGTCTAACCTACGAGCAGTACTTC | TRBJ2-7 | - | - | TRBV6-6
CASLGARGKNEQYF | TGTGCCAGCCTCGGGGCCAGGGGGAAAAACGAGCAGTACTTC | TRBJ2-7 | - | TRBD1 | TRBV2
CASSWSGVRYEQYF | TGTGCCAGCAGCTGGTCTGGGGTCAGATACGAGCAGTACTTC | TRBJ2-7 | few | - | TRBV5-6
CSVEPQGAPYGYTF | TGCAGCGTGGAGCCACAGGGGGCTCCCTATGGCTACACCTTC | TRBJ1-2 | once | TRBD1 | TRBV29-1
CATSDPGTSGSKKVDEQFF | TGTGCCACCAGTGACCCCGGGACTAGCGGGAGCAAAAAGGTGGATGAGCAGTTCTTC | TRBJ2-1 | - | TRBD2 | TRBV24-1
CASSLGFGENTEAFF | TGTGCCAGCAGTTTAGGTTTCGGGGAGAACACTGAAGCTTTCTTT | TRBJ1-1 | - | - | TRBV28
CAWSTQGQKGQPQHF | TGTGCCTGGAGTACCCAAGGCCAGAAGGGTCAGCCCCAGCATTTT | TRBJ1-5 | - | - | TRBV30
CASSAGPGQSYEQYF | TGTGCCAGCAGCGCCGGACCGGGACAGTCCTACGAGCAGTACTTC | TRBJ2-7 | - | TRBD1 | TRBV9
CASRDWGTSGPEISYEQYF | TGTGCCAGCAGGGATTGGGGGACTAGCGGGCCCGAAATCTCCTACGAGCAGTACTTC | TRBJ2-7 | - | TRBD2 | TRBV6-2/TRBV6-3
CASSVAPHNEQFF | TGTGCCAGCAGCGTAGCCCCCCACAATGAGCAGTTCTTC | TRBJ2-1 | - | - | TRBV9
CSVLKLEAFF | TGCAGCGTTTTAAAACTGGAAGCTTTCTTT | TRBJ1-1 | - | - | TRBV29-1
CSARDHSSMSYGYTF | TGCAGTGCTAGAGATCACAGTTCCATGAGCTATGGCTACACCTTC | TRBJ1-2 | - | - | TRBV20-1
CASSLSGFRKGYTF | TGTGCCAGCAGTTTATCAGGGTTTCGGAAGGGCTACACCTTC | TRBJ1-2 | - | - | TRBV27
CASSQEAEGFGYEQYF | TGCGCCAGCAGCCAAGAGGCGGAAGGGTTCGGGTACGAGCAGTACTTC | TRBJ2-7 | - | - | TRBV4-1
CASSKLRSGPHSDTQYF | TGTGCCAGCAGCAAACTTCGGTCGGGCCCACATTCAGATACGCAGTATTTT | TRBJ2-3 | - | - | TRBV21-1
CASSYPYSGGGSYNEQFF | TGTGCCAGCAGTTATCCATACAGTGGAGGGGGCTCCTACAATGAGCAGTTCTTC | TRBJ2-1 | few | - | TRBV6-2/TRBV6-3
CASKAPSQGNYGYTF | TGTGCCAGCAAGGCTCCCTCTCAGGGGAACTATGGCTACACCTTC | TRBJ1-2 | - | - | TRBV2
CASSWGLAGPSYEQYF | TGCGCCAGCAGCTGGGGACTAGCGGGACCCTCCTACGAGCAGTACTTC | TRBJ2-7 | - | TRBD2 | TRBV5-1
CASCRDNGSGEQYF | TGTGCCAGCTGCAGGGATAACGGCAGTGGCGAGCAGTACTTC | TRBJ2-7 | - | - | TRBV6-2/TRBV6-3
CASSLGGAQEKLFF | TGTGCCAGCAGTTTAGGGGGGGCGCAGGAAAAACTGTTTTTT | TRBJ1-4 | few | - | TRBV28
CASQAGGDTQYF | TGCGCCAGTCAGGCGGGTGGTGATACGCAGTATTTT | TRBJ2-3 | few | - | TRBV5-1
CSARGQTPGAYNEQYF | TGCAGTGCTAGAGGACAGACCCCAGGGGCCTACAATGAGCAGTACTTC | TRBJ2-7 | - | - | TRBV20-1
CSARGLASGGGATQYF | TGCAGTGCTAGAGGTTTGGCTAGCGGGGGGGGAGCTACGCAGTATTTT | TRBJ2-3 | - | TRBD2 | TRBV20-1
CASSLGFTGQPQHF | TGTGCCAGCAGCTTAGGATTTACCGGACAGCCCCAGCATTTT | TRBJ1-5 | - | - | TRBV7-2
CASSPRGGAADTQYF | TGTGCCAGCTCACCAAGAGGGGGGGCGGCAGATACGCAGTATTTT | TRBJ2-3 | - | - | TRBV18
CASSEMGISYEQYF | TGTGCCAGCAGCGAGATGGGCATCTCCTACGAGCAGTACTTC | TRBJ2-7 | - | - | TRBV9
CASGRGLAIDEQFF | TGTGCTAGTGGGCGAGGGCTAGCGATTGATGAGCAGTTCTTC | TRBJ2-1 | - | - | TRBV12-5
CASSYRDRKGAFF | TGTGCCAGCAGTTACAGGGACAGGAAGGGAGCTTTCTTT | TRBJ1-1 | - | TRBD1 | TRBV6-6
CSARDMGLAGPTDTQYF | TGCAGTGCTAGAGACATGGGACTAGCGGGTCCCACAGATACGCAGTATTTT | TRBJ2-3 | - | TRBD2 | TRBV20-1